Shown below are 17 T cell receptor beta chains from a single sample sequenced in a study of shared clonotypes between healthy human individuals. Using immunoSEQ multiplex PCR, the repertoire was profiled, and TCRdb retains in-frame clones only, with some absent. The sample consists of approximately 2.3 million clones, just over 90% of them appearing once. Sequencing was done on a sample of naive CD4+ T cells from PBMCs. Subset reported: CD45RA+ positively selected. All receptors come from a man between 18 and 29 years old in good health. Some clones in this sample may be carry-over from other donors' samples.

This chain links TRBV28 with TRBJ1-2; the D gene is possibly TRBD1 (6 bases). The CDR3 runs 15 residues. Germline V lookup: CDR1 MDHEN, CDR2 SYDVKM. Trimming took off 6 bases at V and 4 bases at J, with 18 bases between the two ends. The CDR3 spells CASSPGGAGAYGYTF. The CDR3 DNA is TGTGCCAGCAGCCCCGGGGGGGCTGGTGCCTATGGCTACACCTTC.

This rearrangement joins TRBV6-1 to TRBJ2-6; D not certain. V lost 8 bases, J lost 4 bases, and 6 bases lay in between. Germline loops: CDR1 MNHNS, CDR2 SASEGT. The CDR3 consists of 12 residues. The CDR3 is CASGVGANVLTF. The CDR3 DNA sequence: TGTGCCAGCGGCGTGGGGGCCAACGTCCTGACTTTC.

The chain joins TRBV18 to TRBJ2-3, with D possibly being TRBD2 (6 bases). CDR3 size: 15 residues. V lost 0 bases and J lost 5, with 12 bases in between. The germline V gene encodes CDR1 KGHSH and CDR2 LQKENI. CDR3 DNA: TGTGCCAGCTCACCACCGTCGGGAGCGGGAGATACGCAGTATTTT. Protein product: CASSPPSGAGDTQYF. The variable domain in full, with the rest retrieved from reference TRBV18 and TRBJ2-3, is NAGVMQNPRHLVRRRGQEARLRCSPMKGHSHVYWYRQLPEEGLKFMVYLQKENIIDESGMPKERFSAEFPKEGPSILRIQQVVRGDSAAYFCASSPPSGAGDTQYFGPGTRLTVL.

The CDR3 sequence is CSVWLVSRGELFF. The CDR3 nucleotides read TGCAGCGTTTGGTTGGTGTCCCGCGGGGAGCTGTTTTTT. This sequence joins TRBV29-1 and TRBJ2-2; the D is unclear. The CDR3 covers 13 residues. V lost 5 bases and J 7 bases, leaving 14 bases between the germline ends. Germline CDR1 is SQVTM and CDR2 is ANQGSEA.

The chain recombines TRBV7-2 with TRBJ1-2, with 7 bases identical to TRBD1. CDR1 is SGHTA and CDR2 is FQGNSA in the germline V gene. V lost 6 bases, J lost 5 bases, and 12 bases stayed unmatched. This CDR3 spans 15 amino acids. CDR3 amino acids: CASRYRRDRLYGYTF. CDR3 nucleotides: TGTGCCAGCAGGTACCGACGGGACAGACTTTATGGCTACACCTTC.

V is TRBV27 and J is TRBJ2-2; 11 bases agree with TRBD2. Trimming cost V 4 bases and J 4 bases; bases outside gene matches: 5. CDR3 size: 16 residues. CDR1 is MNHEY, CDR2 SMNVEV, per germline (reference sequence). The CDR3, as DNA: TGTGCCAGCAGTTCCCTAGCGGGAGGCTTCACCGGGGAGCTGTTTTTT. Amino acid sequence: CASSSLAGGFTGELFF.

The chain recombines TRBV5-6 with TRBJ1-2, with 7 nucleotides matching TRBD1. The length of the CDR3 is 15 residues. The germline V gene has CDR1 SGHDT and CDR2 YYEEEE. Trimming at V came to 3 bases and at J to 8 bases, leaving 13 bases not matched to a gene. CDR3 DNA: TGTGCCAGCAGCTCTTCGACAGGGTCCTTAGGAGGCTACACCTTC. It is translated as CASSSSTGSLGGYTF.

This chain connects TRBV27 to TRBJ1-1; TRBD1 matches 9 bases. Germline lookup yields CDR1 MNHEY and CDR2 SMNVEV (reference sequence). J gave up 5 bases and V 6 bases, and 4 bases lay outside the gene matches. This CDR3 is 13 amino acids long. The CDR3, as DNA: TGTGCCAGCAGACGGGACAGGGTTACTGAAGCTTTCTTT. Amino acids: CASRRDRVTEAFF.

In its sample, this clone was seen once. This chain connects TRBV7-2 to TRBJ2-7, with 7 bases lining up with TRBD2. The J segment lost 3 bases and the V segment lost 5 bases, leaving 7 bases of the junction unmatched. CDR1 SGHTA and CDR2 FQGNSA come from the germline V gene. The CDR3 is made up of 14 amino acids. In DNA, the CDR3 is TGTGCCAGCAGCCCGAGCGGGACGGTCTACGAGCAGTACTTC. Its protein is CASSPSGTVYEQYF.

The chain recombines TRBV4-1 with TRBJ2-6, with TRBD1 as a possible D gene (6 bases). Germline V gene data show CDR1 as MGHRA and CDR2 as YSYEKL. Trimming removed 1 base at V and 2 bases at J, with 12 bases between. This CDR3 contains 17 residues. DNA for the CDR3: TGCGCCAGCAGCCAAGCTTCACAGGGAGCTGGGGCCAACGTCCTGACTTTC. It yields the protein CASSQASQGAGANVLTF.

This clone was seen just once. V usage is TRBV29-1 and J usage is TRBJ1-2, with a possible D match to TRBD1 (5 bases). Germline loops: CDR1 SQVTM, CDR2 ANQGSEA. This CDR3 contains 12 residues. The V gene lost 2 bases and the J gene lost 8 bases, with 12 bases spanning the gap. The CDR3 here is CSVEQGLSGYTF. As DNA, the CDR3 is TGCAGCGTTGAACAGGGATTGTCGGGCTACACCTTC.

The chain joins TRBV28 to TRBJ1-4; possible D gene TRBD1, 5 bases. CDR3 length: 15 residues. The V end lost 4 bases, the J end lost 4 bases, and 13 bases lay between the germline ends. Germline values: CDR1 MDHEN, CDR2 SYDVKM. CDR3 DNA: TGTGCCAGCAGTTCACCGGGACCGATTAATGAAAAACTGTTTTTT. Amino acids: CASSSPGPINEKLFF.

The chain combines TRBV5-4 with TRBJ2-7; 9 nucleotides align to TRBD2. Trimming removed 3 bases from V and 4 bases from J; junction bases left unmatched: 11. The germline gives CDR1 SGHNT, CDR2 YYREEE (reference sequence). This CDR3 has 16 residues. The CDR3 reads CASSSAGLAGYYEQYF. The CDR3 nucleotides are TGTGCCAGCAGCTCGGCGGGCCTAGCGGGATATTACGAGCAGTACTTC.

The chain employs TRBV19 and TRBJ2-2; D ambiguous. CDR3 length: 15 residues. Germline assignment: CDR1 LNHDA and CDR2 SQIVND (reference sequence). The V gene lost 6 bases and the J gene lost 0 bases, with 11 bases spanning the gap. CDR3 sequence: CASSPRRPNTGELFF. The CDR3 nucleotides are TGTGCCAGTAGCCCCAGGCGTCCGAACACCGGGGAGCTGTTTTTT.

The V gene is TRBV7-8, the J gene TRBJ2-1; 8 nucleotides agree with TRBD2. Per germline, CDR1 SGHVS and CDR2 FQNEAQ. The CDR3 contains 17 residues. Germline trimming cut 3 bases from V and 3 bases from J; bases unmatched to any gene: 10. The CDR3 coding sequence is TGTGCCAGCAGCTTTGGCCCCGGGACTAGGGTCTACAATGAGCAGTTCTTC. This sequence encodes CASSFGPGTRVYNEQFF. The whole variable domain, remainder taken from reference TRBV7-8 and TRBJ2-1, is GAGVSQSPRYKVAKRGQDVALRCDPISGHVSLFWYQQALGQGPEFLTYFQNEAQLDKSGLPSDRFFAERPEGSVSTLKIQRTQQEDSAVYLCASSFGPGTRVYNEQFFGPGTRLTVL.

In regard to this clone: Other DNA sequences within the sample encode an identical CDR3. The chain links TRBV2 to TRBJ2-3, with 9 positions matching TRBD1. The CDR3 has 14 amino acids. The V and J ends lost 7 bases and 3 bases, in that order; junction bases with no gene match: 5. The germline gives CDR1 SNHLY, CDR2 FYNNEI. The DNA of the CDR3 is TGTGCCAGCAATCTGGACAGGGGTACAGATACGCAGTATTTT. Protein sequence: CASNLDRGTDTQYF.

V usage is TRBV5-1 and J usage is TRBJ2-5, with D possibly being TRBD1 (6 bases). V was pared by 4 bases and J by 5 bases, with 15 bases between. The CDR3 length is 14 residues. Germline V gives CDR1 SGHRS, CDR2 YFSETQ. The CDR3 DNA is TGCGCCAGCAGCAGGAACAGGGATTTGGAGACCCAGTACTTC. The encoded protein is CASSRNRDLETQYF. Variable domain in full (rest from reference TRBV5-1 and TRBJ2-5): KAGVTQTPRYLIKTRGQQVTLSCSPISGHRSVSWYQQTPGQGLQFLFEYFSETQRNKGNFPGRFSGRQFSNSRSEMNVSTLELGDSALYLCASSRNRDLETQYFGPGTRLLVL.